Only a few counts were recorded for the clone carrying this TCR beta chain. The authors plated some 200,000 CFSE-labeled responder cells with some 200,000 irradiated, violet-dye-labeled stimulator cells. These data are taken from a study of graft-versus-host responses after intestinal transplantation. Study information: Isolated intestinal, liver-intestinal, or multivisceral transplants had been given to the recipients. Uniformly, recipients were administered anti-thymocyte globulin induction with subsequent tacrolimus and steroids for approximately 3 years. General study points: Recipient marrow showed GvH clones, some seen first in ileum or blood. There was an association between peak levels of circulating GvH clones and early post-transplant HvG declines.

This CDR3 region has 12 residues. Germline assignment: CDR1 SGHDT and CDR2 YYEEEE. Trimming removed 6 bases at V and 9 bases at J, with 13 bases between. Libraries were prepared by immunoSEQ multiplex PCR; TCRdb keeps only in-frame clonotypes and omits some of them. The sample carries 20,000 to 25,000 clones, roughly 44% recorded once. This chain links TRBV5-6 with TRBJ2-1, with D tentatively TRBD2 (6 bases). The clonotype originates from a human patient who was an organ donor for intestinal transplantation. Source: alloreactive CD8+ T cells from a mixed lymphocyte reaction culture, taken before transplantation. As to subset: CFSE-low proliferating T cells sorted from approximately six-day pre-transplant mixed lymphocyte reaction (GvH or HvG direction). The CDR3 sequence: CASTPNGGEQFF. In nucleotides, the CDR3 is TGTGCCAGCACCCCGAACGGGGGTGAGCAGTTCTTC.